Shown below are 26 T cell receptor beta chains from a single sample sequenced in a study of OX40 agonist ivuxolimab in advanced cancers. Method: immunoSEQ multiplex PCR; TCRdb's copy keeps in-frame clones and lacks some. The sample yields about 25,000 clones, roughly 85% seen once. The sample was CD4+ or CD8+ T cells sorted from blood, taken in a trial of the OX40 agonist ivuxolimab. The receptor set was obtained from an adult with an advanced solid tumor such as melanoma, head and neck, liver or kidney cancer.

This sequence joins TRBV5-4 and TRBJ2-3; TRBD2 aligns across 11 bases. CDR3 length: 15 amino acids. V trimming: 2 bases; J trimming: 5 bases; junction bases outside the gene matches: 4. Germline CDR1 is SGHNT and CDR2 is YYREEE (reference sequence). CDR3 nucleotides: TGTGCCAGCAGCTTTCTTAGCGGGAGGGTAGATACGCAGTATTTT. It yields the protein CASSFLSGRVDTQYF.

The chain combines TRBV5-1 with TRBJ2-2; D remains unclear. Trimming left V 0 bases short and J 6 bases short, with 6 bases between. The CDR3 runs 13 residues. In germline, CDR1 is SGHRS, CDR2 YFSETQ. The CDR3 spells CASSLGGSGELFF. The CDR3 nucleotides read TGCGCCAGCAGCTTGGGGGGATCCGGGGAGCTGTTTTTT.

The chain couples TRBV27 to TRBJ1-6; the D is unclear. Per the germline V gene, CDR1 is MNHEY and CDR2 is SMNVEV (reference sequence). The V gene lost 4 bases and the J gene lost 0 bases, with 10 bases spanning the gap. The CDR3 has 16 residues. The DNA of the CDR3 is TGTGCCAGCAGTTCAGACCCGAGCTCCTATAATTCACCCCTCCACTTT. It encodes CASSSDPSSYNSPLHF.

This clone was counted between two and nine times. CDR3 coding DNA: TGTGCCAGCAGCTTTCGACAGGGGTATAGCTCCTACGAGCAGTACTTC. It translates to CASSFRQGYSSYEQYF. The chain uses TRBV7-9 and TRBJ2-7; 8 bases line up with TRBD1. V trimming: 3 bases; J trimming: 0 bases; junction bases outside the gene matches: 7. The CDR3 loop spans 16 amino acids. Looked up from germline, CDR1 is SEHNR and CDR2 is FQNEAQ (reference sequence).

The chain combines TRBV19 with TRBJ2-7; 8 bases map to TRBD1. V shed 6 bases, J shed 4 bases, and the junction held 5 bases outside the gene matches. CDR3 size: 13 residues. The germline V gene encodes CDR1 LNHDA and CDR2 SQIVND (reference sequence). CDR3 nucleotide sequence: TGTGCCAGTAGCCTTCAGGGGGCGTACGAGCAGTACTTC. Protein product: CASSLQGAYEQYF.

The V and J genes are TRBV27 and TRBJ2-7, with 9 bases identical to TRBD1. V lost 4 bases to trimming and J lost 5 bases; unmatched junction nucleotides: 3. CDR3 length: 13 amino acids. The germline V gene has CDR1 MNHEY and CDR2 SMNVEV (reference sequence). The CDR3, as DNA: TGTGCCAGCAGTTGGGACAGGGCGAACGAGCAGTACTTC. It is translated as CASSWDRANEQYF.

Within the sample, this clone is medium-sized (0.01 to 0.1%). CDR3 loop: CASSLAGTGQETQYF. CDR3 sequence (DNA): TGTGCCAGCAGCTTAGCCGGGACAGGGCAAGAGACCCAGTACTTC. The rearrangement joins TRBV7-8 to TRBJ2-5, with 9 nucleotides matching TRBD1. In germline, CDR1 is SGHVS, CDR2 FQNEAQ. The CDR3 extends over 15 amino acids. Germline trimming cut 0 bases from V and 2 bases from J; bases unmatched to any gene: 1.

The rearrangement uses TRBV4-3 and TRBJ2-2; weak D call: TRBD2 (5 bases). Between the trimmed V and J ends, which lost 3 bases and 0 bases, there was a span of 14 bases. The CDR3 contains 17 residues. CDR1 and CDR2 from the germline V gene are LGHNA and YSLEER. This CDR3 reads CASSHLLGEPNTGELFF. DNA for the CDR3: TGCGCCAGCAGCCACCTTCTCGGGGAACCGAACACCGGGGAGCTGTTTTTT.

The J gene is TRBJ2-2, the V gene TRBV27; D gene ambiguous. The V end was cut by 4 bases, the J end by 1 base, with 10 bases between. This CDR3 has 15 residues. CDR1 is MNHEY and CDR2 is SMNVEV in the germline V gene (reference sequence). As DNA, the CDR3 is TGTGCCAGCAGTTATCGACACCGGAACACCGGGGAGCTGTTTTTT. Protein sequence: CASSYRHRNTGELFF.

This chain links TRBV10-3 with TRBJ2-2; 9 nucleotides agree with TRBD1. After removal of 7 bases from V and 7 bases from J, the junction contained 7 bases not matched to a gene. The CDR3 has 14 amino acids. Per germline, CDR1 ENHRY and CDR2 SYGVKD. CDR3 DNA: TGTGCCATCATGGAGACAGGGGGGGACGGGGAGCTGTTTTTT. As protein: CAIMETGGDGELFF.

The chain recombines TRBV11-2 with TRBJ2-7; D is ambiguous. Deletions cut 1 base from V and 6 bases from J, with 1 base between. The CDR3 is 10 residues long. CDR1 is SGHAT, CDR2 FQNNGV, per germline. CDR3 bases: TGTGCCAGCAGCTTAGGCGAGCAGTACTTC. As protein: CASSLGEQYF. Looking up the rest from reference TRBV11-2 and TRBJ2-7 gives the full variable domain: EAGVAQSPRYKIIEKRQSVAFWCNPISGHATLYWYQQILGQGPKLLIQFQNNGVVDDSQLPKDRFSAERLKGVDSTLKIQPAKLEDSAVYLCASSLGEQYFGPGTRLTVT.

This rearrangement joins TRBV14 to TRBJ1-2; unclear D gene. The V gene lost 5 bases and the J gene lost 0 bases, with 13 bases spanning the gap. CDR1 is SGHDN, CDR2 FVKESK, per germline. The CDR3 consists of 15 residues. The CDR3 DNA is TGTGCCAGCAGCATACGGGCCCTCCCTAACTATGGCTACACCTTC. This gives the protein CASSIRALPNYGYTF.

The chain has TRBV7-6 and TRBJ2-2, with a weak D call TRBD2 (6 bases). V lost 5 bases to trimming and J lost 5 bases, with 18 bases between them. CDR3 size: 16 residues. Germline V gene data show CDR1 as SGHVS and CDR2 as FNYEAQ. The CDR3 sequence: CASSPSGTPRTGELFF. The CDR3 DNA reads TGTGCCAGCAGCCCCTCCGGGACTCCTCGGACCGGGGAGCTGTTTTTT.

The chain uses TRBV11-2 and TRBJ1-2; possible D gene TRBD1, 6 bases. Germline V gene data show CDR1 as SGHAT and CDR2 as FQNNGV. This CDR3 is 16 amino acids long. V lost 5 bases to trimming and J lost 7 bases, with 23 bases between them. The CDR3 coding sequence is TGTGCCAGCAGCGAACGGACAGCCCGCTGGTCGGTTGGCTACACCTTC. It codes for CASSERTARWSVGYTF.

V is TRBV13 and J is TRBJ2-5; 8 positions agree with TRBD2. With 6 bases clipped from V and 5 bases from J, the junction kept 8 bases outside the gene matches. The CDR3 is 14 amino acids. Germline values: CDR1 PRHDT, CDR2 FYEKMQ (reference sequence). The DNA for the CDR3 is TGTGCCAGCAGTTCTCGGGAGGGTGGGGAGACCCAGTACTTC. Translation gives CASSSREGGETQYF. Supplemented by reference TRBV13 and TRBJ2-5, the full variable domain reads AAGVIQSPRHLIKEKRETATLKCYPIPRHDTVYWYQQGPGQDPQFLISFYEKMQSDKGSIPDRFSAQQFSDYHSELNMSSLELGDSALYFCASSSREGGETQYFGPGTRLLVL.

The rearrangement links TRBV4-2 to TRBJ2-3; tentative D call: TRBD1 (5 bases). This CDR3 region has 14 residues. In germline, CDR1 is LGHNA, CDR2 YNFKEQ. Trimming removed 3 bases at V and 4 bases at J, with 11 bases between. The CDR3 loop reads CASSHRAGPDTQYF. The DNA for the CDR3 is TGTGCCAGCAGCCACAGGGCAGGACCAGATACGCAGTATTTT.

This chain uses TRBV5-4 with TRBJ2-7; 10 bases align to TRBD1. J gave up 0 bases and V 4 bases, and 4 bases lay outside the gene matches. CDR3 length: 15 amino acids. From germline, CDR1 is SGHNT and CDR2 YYREEE (reference sequence). The CDR3 is CASSPGTGVSYEQYF. The CDR3, as DNA: TGTGCCAGCAGCCCCGGGACAGGGGTCTCCTACGAGCAGTACTTC.

This clone was recorded a few times. Here the CDR3 DNA reads TGTGCCAGCAGCTTAGGTAGCGGGGGTAATTCACCCCTCCACTTT. It yields the protein CASSLGSGGNSPLHF. The gene calls are TRBV7-9 and TRBJ1-6; a possible D gene is TRBD1 (5 bases). The CDR3 is made up of 15 amino acids. The germline CDR1 and CDR2 sequences are SEHNR and FQNEAQ (reference sequence). Trimming removed 1 base at V and 6 bases at J, with 10 bases between.

This chain joins TRBV15 and TRBJ2-1; the match to TRBD2 covers 7 bases. The germline V gene has CDR1 LNHNV and CDR2 YYDKDF (reference sequence). CDR3 length: 16 amino acids. V lost 0 bases and J lost 7; bases outside the gene matches: 9. The CDR3 DNA sequence: TGTGCCACCAGCAGAGATCCGGGGGGAATTGCTAATGAGCAGTTCTTC. Its translation: CATSRDPGGIANEQFF.

This chain joins TRBV4-1 and TRBJ2-3; TRBD2 matches at 11 bases. This CDR3 comprises 16 residues. Trimming at V came to 1 base and at J to 4 bases, leaving 4 bases not matched to a gene. The germline gives CDR1 MGHRA, CDR2 YSYEKL. Written as DNA, the CDR3 is TGCGCCAGCAGCCAAGCACTAGCGGGAGAGCCAGATACGCAGTATTTT. It specifies CASSQALAGEPDTQYF.

The rearrangement uses TRBV9 and TRBJ2-5; 7 bases are a match to TRBD2. The CDR3 is 17 amino acids. Germline trimming cut 0 bases from V and 1 base from J; bases unmatched to any gene: 9. The germline CDR1 and CDR2 sequences are SGDLS and YYNGEE. CDR3 region: CASSVEGRGGAQETQYF. The CDR3 coding sequence is TGTGCCAGCAGCGTAGAAGGGCGGGGAGGGGCCCAAGAGACCCAGTACTTC.

The table lists this clone with a count of one. J is TRBJ2-2 and V is TRBV7-3, with D hard to call. This CDR3 has 15 amino acids. Trimming stripped 5 bases from V and 6 bases from J, with 16 bases between. The V gene's germline CDR1 is SGHTA and CDR2 FQGTGA. The CDR3 reads CASSPGPYTPGELFF. CDR3 nucleotides: TGTGCCAGCAGCCCCGGGCCCTATACGCCCGGGGAGCTGTTTTTT.

The V call is TRBV6-7, the J call TRBJ1-6; a possible D gene is TRBD1 (6 bases). TRBV6-7 carries the ORF label, with uncertain function. The V end was cut by 2 bases, the J end by 13 bases, with 27 bases between. The CDR3 is 18 amino acids. CDR3 in amino acids: CASSYPYPPGQTLRPLHF. CDR3 nucleotides: TGTGCCAGCAGTTACCCATATCCCCCGGGACAAACCCTAAGGCCCCTCCACTTT.

V and J are TRBV7-2 and TRBJ1-1; D not resolved. CDR1 and CDR2 from the germline V gene are SGHTA and FQGNSA. V was shortened by 2 bases and J by 11 bases, with 12 bases between the two germline ends. The length of the CDR3 is 12 residues. The CDR3 sequence is CASSLLGSQAFF. The CDR3 DNA reads TGTGCCAGCAGCTTACTTGGGTCTCAGGCTTTCTTT.

The CDR3 is CASSLMRWDLPPPGRMGELFF. The CDR3 coding sequence is TGTGCCAGCAGTTTAATGCGCTGGGATCTCCCTCCCCCGGGCCGTATGGGGGAGCTGTTTTTT. The J gene is TRBJ2-2, the V gene TRBV27; no firm D call. The CDR3 spans 21 residues. V dropped 2 bases and J dropped 8 bases, with 33 bases sitting between them. Germline loops: CDR1 MNHEY, CDR2 SMNVEV (reference sequence).

This chain uses TRBV5-4 with TRBJ2-7; no firm D call. Trimming shortened V by 0 bases and J by 5 bases, and 3 bases separated the two germline ends. This CDR3 spans 11 amino acids. CDR1 and CDR2 (germline): SGHNT, YYREEE (reference sequence). The CDR3 loop reads CASSLGNEQYF. CDR3 DNA: TGTGCCAGCAGCTTGGGGAACGAGCAGTACTTC.